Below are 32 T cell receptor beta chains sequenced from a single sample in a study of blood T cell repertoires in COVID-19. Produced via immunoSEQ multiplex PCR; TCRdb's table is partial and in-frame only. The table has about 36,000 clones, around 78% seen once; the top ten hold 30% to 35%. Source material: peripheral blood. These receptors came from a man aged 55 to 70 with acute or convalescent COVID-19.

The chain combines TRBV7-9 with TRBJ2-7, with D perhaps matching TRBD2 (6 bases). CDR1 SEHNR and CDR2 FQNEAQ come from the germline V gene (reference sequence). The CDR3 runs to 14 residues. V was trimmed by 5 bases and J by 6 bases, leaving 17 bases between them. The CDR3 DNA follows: TGTGCCAGCAGCCTGTCGAGGGGAGGAGTCGAGCAGTACTTC. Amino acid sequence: CASSLSRGGVEQYF.

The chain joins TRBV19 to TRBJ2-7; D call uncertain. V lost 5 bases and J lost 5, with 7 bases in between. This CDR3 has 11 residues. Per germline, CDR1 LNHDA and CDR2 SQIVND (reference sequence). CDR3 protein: CASSFTDEQYF. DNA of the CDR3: TGTGCCAGTAGTTTTACGGACGAGCAGTACTTC. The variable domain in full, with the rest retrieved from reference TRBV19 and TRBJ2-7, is DGGITQSPKYLFRKEGQNVTLSCEQNLNHDAMYWYRQDPGQGLRLIYYSQIVNDFQKGDIAEGYSVSREKKESFPLTVTSAQKNPTAFYLCASSFTDEQYFGPGTRLTVT.

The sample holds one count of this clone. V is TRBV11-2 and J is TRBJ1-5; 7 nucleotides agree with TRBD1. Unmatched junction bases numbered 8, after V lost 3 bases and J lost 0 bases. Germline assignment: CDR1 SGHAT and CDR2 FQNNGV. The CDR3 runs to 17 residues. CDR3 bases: TGTGCCAGCAGCTTTAGAGGGGGACAGCATAGCAATCAGCCCCAGCATTTT. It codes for CASSFRGGQHSNQPQHF.

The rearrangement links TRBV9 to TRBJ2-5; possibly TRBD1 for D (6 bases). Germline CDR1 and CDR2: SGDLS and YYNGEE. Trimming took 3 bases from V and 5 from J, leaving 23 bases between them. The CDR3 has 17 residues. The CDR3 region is CASSEQGIGISIETQYF. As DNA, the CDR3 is TGTGCCAGCAGCGAACAGGGAATTGGTATATCAATCGAGACCCAGTACTTC.

The CDR3 sequence is CATSRAYQPQHF. Here the CDR3 DNA reads TGTGCCACCAGCAGAGCCTATCAGCCCCAGCATTTT. The V gene is TRBV15, the J gene TRBJ1-5; D is undetermined. Trimming stripped 1 base from V and 5 bases from J, with 3 bases between. Germline V gives CDR1 LNHNV, CDR2 YYDKDF (reference sequence). The CDR3 runs 12 residues.

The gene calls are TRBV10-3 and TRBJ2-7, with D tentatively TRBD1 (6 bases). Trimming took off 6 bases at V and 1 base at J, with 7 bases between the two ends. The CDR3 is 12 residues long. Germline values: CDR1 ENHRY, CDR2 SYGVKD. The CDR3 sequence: CAIRDSSYEQYF. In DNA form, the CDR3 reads TGTGCCATCAGGGACAGTTCCTACGAGCAGTACTTC.

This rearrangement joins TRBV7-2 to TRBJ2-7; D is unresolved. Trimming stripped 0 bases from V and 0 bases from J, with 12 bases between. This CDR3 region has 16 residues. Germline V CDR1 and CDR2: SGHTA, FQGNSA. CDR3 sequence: CASSLAMRANSYEQYF. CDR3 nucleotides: TGTGCCAGCAGCTTAGCGATGAGAGCGAACTCCTACGAGCAGTACTTC.

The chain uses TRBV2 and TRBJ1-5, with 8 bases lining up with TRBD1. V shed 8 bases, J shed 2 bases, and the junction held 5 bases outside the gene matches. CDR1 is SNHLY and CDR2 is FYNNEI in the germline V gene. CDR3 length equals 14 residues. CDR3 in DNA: TGTGCCAGCGGACAGGGTAATGGCAATCAGCCCCAGCATTTT. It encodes CASGQGNGNQPQHF.

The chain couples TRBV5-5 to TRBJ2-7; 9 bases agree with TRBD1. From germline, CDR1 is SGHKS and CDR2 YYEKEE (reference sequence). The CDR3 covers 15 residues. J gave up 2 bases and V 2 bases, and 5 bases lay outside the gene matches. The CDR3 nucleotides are TGTGCCAGCAGCTTTGGACAGGGGAAGACCTACGAGCAGTACTTC. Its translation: CASSFGQGKTYEQYF.

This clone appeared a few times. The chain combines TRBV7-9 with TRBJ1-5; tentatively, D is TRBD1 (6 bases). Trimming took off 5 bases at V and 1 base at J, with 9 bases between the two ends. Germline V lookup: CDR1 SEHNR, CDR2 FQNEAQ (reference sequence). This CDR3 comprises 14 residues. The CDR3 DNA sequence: TGTGCCAGCAGCCCAGGGGAAAGCAATCAGCCCCAGCATTTT. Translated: CASSPGESNQPQHF.

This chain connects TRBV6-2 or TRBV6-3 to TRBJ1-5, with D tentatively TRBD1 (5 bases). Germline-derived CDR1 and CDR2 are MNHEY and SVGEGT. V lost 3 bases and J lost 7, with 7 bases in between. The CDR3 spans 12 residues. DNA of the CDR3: TGTGCCAGCAGTTATGGGGGGCAGCCCCAGCATTTT. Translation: CASSYGGQPQHF.

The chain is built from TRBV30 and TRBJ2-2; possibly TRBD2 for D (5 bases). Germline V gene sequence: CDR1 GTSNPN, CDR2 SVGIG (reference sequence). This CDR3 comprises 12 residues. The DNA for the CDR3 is TGTGCGTCAGCGAGGGAGACCGGGGAGCTGTTTTTT. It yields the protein CASARETGELFF.

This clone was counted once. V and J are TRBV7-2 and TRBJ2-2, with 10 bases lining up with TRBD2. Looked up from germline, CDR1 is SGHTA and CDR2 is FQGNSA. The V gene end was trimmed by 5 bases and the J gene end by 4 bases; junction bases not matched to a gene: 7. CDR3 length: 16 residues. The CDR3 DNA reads TGTGCCAGCAGCCGCCTAGCGGGAGTATTCACCGGGGAGCTGTTTTTT. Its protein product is CASSRLAGVFTGELFF.

CDR3 DNA: TGTGCCAGCAGCCAAGGGCTAGGAAACACCGGGGAGCTGTTTTTT. It codes for CASSQGLGNTGELFF. This chain links TRBV3-1 (or the pseudogene TRBV3-2) with TRBJ2-2; no definite D call. V lost 1 base, J lost 2 bases, and 8 bases lay in between. The CDR3 sequence is 15 residues long. The V gene's germline CDR1 is LGHDT and CDR2 YNNKEL (reference sequence).

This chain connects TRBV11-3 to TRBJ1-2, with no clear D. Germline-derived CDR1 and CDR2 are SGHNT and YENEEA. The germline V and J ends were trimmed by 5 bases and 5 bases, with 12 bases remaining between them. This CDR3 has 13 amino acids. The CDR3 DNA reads TGTGCCAGCAGCGGCCTATTGACTTATGGCTACACCTTC. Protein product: CASSGLLTYGYTF.

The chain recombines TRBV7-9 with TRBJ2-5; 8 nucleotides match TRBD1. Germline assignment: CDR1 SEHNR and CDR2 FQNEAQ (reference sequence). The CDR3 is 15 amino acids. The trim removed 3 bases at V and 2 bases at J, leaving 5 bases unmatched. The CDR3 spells CASSFGDRRQETQYF. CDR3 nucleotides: TGTGCCAGCAGCTTCGGGGACAGGCGGCAAGAGACCCAGTACTTC.

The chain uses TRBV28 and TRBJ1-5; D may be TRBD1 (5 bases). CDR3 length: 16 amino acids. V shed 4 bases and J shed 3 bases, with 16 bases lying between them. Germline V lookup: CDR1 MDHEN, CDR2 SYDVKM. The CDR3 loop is CASSSSRAGFNQPQHF. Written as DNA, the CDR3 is TGTGCCAGCAGTTCCTCAAGGGCAGGGTTCAATCAGCCCCAGCATTTT. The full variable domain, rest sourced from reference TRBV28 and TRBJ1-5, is DVKVTQSSRYLVKRTGEKVFLECVQDMDHENMFWYRQDPGLGLRLIYFSYDVKMKEKGDIPEGYSVSREKKERFSLILESASTNQTSMYLCASSSSRAGFNQPQHFGDGTRLSIL.

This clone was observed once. CDR3 protein: CASSSGLAGGPVSEQFF. CDR3 nucleotides: TGTGCCAGCTCATCGGGACTAGCGGGAGGGCCAGTCAGTGAGCAGTTCTTC. V gene TRBV18 combines with J gene TRBJ2-1, with 16 bases fitting TRBD2. V lost 5 bases and J lost 9; bases outside the gene matches: 10. CDR3 size: 17 residues. Germline V gene sequence: CDR1 KGHSH, CDR2 LQKENI. The variable domain in full, completed from reference TRBV18 and TRBJ2-1, reads NAGVMQNPRHLVRRRGQEARLRCSPMKGHSHVYWYRQLPEEGLKFMVYLQKENIIDESGMPKERFSAEFPKEGPSILRIQQVVRGDSAAYFCASSSGLAGGPVSEQFFGPGTRLTVL.

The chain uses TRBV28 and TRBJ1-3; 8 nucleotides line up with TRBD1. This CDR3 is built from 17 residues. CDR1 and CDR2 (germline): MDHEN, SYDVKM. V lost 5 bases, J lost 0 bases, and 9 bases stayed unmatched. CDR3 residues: CASSLPGQESSGNTIYF. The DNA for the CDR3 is TGTGCCAGCAGTCTACCGGGACAGGAGAGCTCTGGAAACACCATATATTTT.

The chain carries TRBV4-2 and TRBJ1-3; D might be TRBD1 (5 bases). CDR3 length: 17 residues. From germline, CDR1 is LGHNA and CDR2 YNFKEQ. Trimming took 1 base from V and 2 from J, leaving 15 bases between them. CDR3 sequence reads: CASSQVGEGITGNTIYF. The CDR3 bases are TGTGCCAGCAGCCAAGTAGGGGAAGGGATAACTGGAAACACCATATATTTT.

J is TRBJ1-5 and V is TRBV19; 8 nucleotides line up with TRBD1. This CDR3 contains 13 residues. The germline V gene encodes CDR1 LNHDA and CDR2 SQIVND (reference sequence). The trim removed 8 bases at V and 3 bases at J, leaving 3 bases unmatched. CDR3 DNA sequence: TGTGCCAGTTTGGACAGGGCCAATCAGCCCCAGCATTTT. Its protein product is CASLDRANQPQHF.

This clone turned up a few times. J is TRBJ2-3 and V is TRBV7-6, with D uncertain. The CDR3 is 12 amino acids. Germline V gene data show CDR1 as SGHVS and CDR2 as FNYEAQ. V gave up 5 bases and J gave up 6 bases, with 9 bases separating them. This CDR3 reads CASSLVGDTQYF. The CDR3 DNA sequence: TGTGCCAGCAGCCTTGTCGGGGATACGCAGTATTTT.

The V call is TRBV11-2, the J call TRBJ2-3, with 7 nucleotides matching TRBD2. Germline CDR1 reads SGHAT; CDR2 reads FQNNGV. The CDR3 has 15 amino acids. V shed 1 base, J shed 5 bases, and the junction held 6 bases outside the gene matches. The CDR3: CASSLAAGLLDTQYF. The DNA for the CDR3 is TGTGCCAGCAGCTTAGCAGCGGGATTGTTAGATACGCAGTATTTT.

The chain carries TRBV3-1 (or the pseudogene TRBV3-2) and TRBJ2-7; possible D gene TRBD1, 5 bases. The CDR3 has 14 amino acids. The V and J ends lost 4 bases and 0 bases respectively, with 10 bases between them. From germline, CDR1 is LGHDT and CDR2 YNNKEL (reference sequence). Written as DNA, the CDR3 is TGTGCCAGCAGCCGAGACAGTAACTCCTACGAGCAGTACTTC. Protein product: CASSRDSNSYEQYF.

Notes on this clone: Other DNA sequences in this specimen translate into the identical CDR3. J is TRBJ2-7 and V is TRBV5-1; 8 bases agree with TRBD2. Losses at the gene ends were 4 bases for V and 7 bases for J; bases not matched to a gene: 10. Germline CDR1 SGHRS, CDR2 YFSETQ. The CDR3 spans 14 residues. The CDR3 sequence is CASSGTGGGGEQYF. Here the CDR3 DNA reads TGCGCCAGCAGCGGAACAGGCGGCGGGGGGGAGCAGTACTTC.

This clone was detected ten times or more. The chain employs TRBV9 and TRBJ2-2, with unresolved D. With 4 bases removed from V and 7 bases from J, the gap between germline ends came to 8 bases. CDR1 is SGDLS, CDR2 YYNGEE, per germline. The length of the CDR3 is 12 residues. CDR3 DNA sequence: TGTGCCAGCAGCACAACGGGCGGGGAGCTGTTTTTT. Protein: CASSTTGGELFF.

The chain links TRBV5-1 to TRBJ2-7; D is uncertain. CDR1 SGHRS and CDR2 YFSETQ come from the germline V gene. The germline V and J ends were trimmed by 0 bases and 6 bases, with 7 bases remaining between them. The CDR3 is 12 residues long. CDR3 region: CASSLVTREQYF. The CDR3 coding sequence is TGCGCCAGCAGCTTGGTCACGCGCGAGCAGTACTTC.

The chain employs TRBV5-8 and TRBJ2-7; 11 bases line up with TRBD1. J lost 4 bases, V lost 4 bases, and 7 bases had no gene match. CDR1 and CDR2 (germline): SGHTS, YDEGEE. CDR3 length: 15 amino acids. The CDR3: CASSRGGQGAYEQYF. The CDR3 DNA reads TGTGCCAGCAGCCGGGGTGGACAGGGGGCTTACGAGCAGTACTTC.

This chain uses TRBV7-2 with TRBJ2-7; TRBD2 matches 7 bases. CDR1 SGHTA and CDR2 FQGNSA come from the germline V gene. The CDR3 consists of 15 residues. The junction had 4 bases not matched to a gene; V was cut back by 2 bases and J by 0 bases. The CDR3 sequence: CASSLSAGNSYEQYF. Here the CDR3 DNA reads TGTGCCAGCAGCTTATCAGCGGGGAACTCCTACGAGCAGTACTTC.

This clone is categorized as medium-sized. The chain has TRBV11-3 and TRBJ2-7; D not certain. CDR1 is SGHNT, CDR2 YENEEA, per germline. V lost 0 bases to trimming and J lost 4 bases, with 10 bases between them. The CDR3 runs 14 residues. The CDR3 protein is CASSLELVAYEQYF. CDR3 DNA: TGTGCCAGCAGCTTAGAACTTGTCGCTTACGAGCAGTACTTC.

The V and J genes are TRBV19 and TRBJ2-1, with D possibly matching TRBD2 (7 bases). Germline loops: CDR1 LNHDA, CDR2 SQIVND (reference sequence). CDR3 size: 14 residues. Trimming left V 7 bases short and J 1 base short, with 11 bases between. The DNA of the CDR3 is TGTGCCAGTAAAAGGGGGGGGTCCTACAATGAGCAGTTCTTC. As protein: CASKRGGSYNEQFF. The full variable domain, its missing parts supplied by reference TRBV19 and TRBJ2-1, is DGGITQSPKYLFRKEGQNVTLSCEQNLNHDAMYWYRQDPGQGLRLIYYSQIVNDFQKGDIAEGYSVSREKKESFPLTVTSAQKNPTAFYLCASKRGGSYNEQFFGPGTRLTVL.

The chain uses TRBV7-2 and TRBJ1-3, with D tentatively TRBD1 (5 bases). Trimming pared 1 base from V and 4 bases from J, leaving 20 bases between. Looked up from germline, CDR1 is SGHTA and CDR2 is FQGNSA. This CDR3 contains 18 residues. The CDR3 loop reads CASSLGAPGLGSGNTIYF. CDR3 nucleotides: TGTGCCAGCAGCTTAGGGGCGCCGGGACTCGGATCGGGAAACACCATATATTTT.